The T cell receptor (beta chain) under discussion was sequenced for a study of blood T cell repertoires in COVID-19. Study at large: Samples of COVID-19 (acute and convalescent) were obtained from the United States, Italy and Spain.

Trimming took 0 bases from V and 6 from J, leaving 14 bases between them. From germline, CDR1 is MNHNY and CDR2 SVGAGI (reference sequence). The CDR3 is 15 amino acids. This clone occurred once. Original handling: Estimated nucleated cell counts came from reference gene primer amplification. Some clones are missing from TCRdb's copy, which holds only in-frame ones; the method was immunoSEQ multiplex PCR. V, J and clone size are those of that table, while D and trimming were read from the DNA. This sample has roughly 230,000 clones, with nearly 90% found just once. The V and J genes are TRBV6-6 and TRBJ1-1; D is unresolved. The receptor's source is a human donor in a cohort sampled during active COVID-19. The sequencing sample was made of peripheral blood. CDR3 nucleotide sequence: TGTGCCAGCAGTTACTCGATCGGGAGTTTGGCTGAAGCTTTCTTT. Translation: CASSYSIGSLAEAFF.